One and the same sample provided the 9 T cell receptor beta chains below, sequenced in a study of T cell therapy after organ transplantation. As for time point: 4-8 weeks after completion of therapy. The protocol was immunoSEQ multiplex PCR, while the TCRdb copy is restricted to in-frame clones and leaves out a portion. The sample comprises approximately 3,000 clones, about two thirds of which are singletons, and about 38% rests with the top ten. These TCRs' antigens remain unknown. This specimen was CD8+ T cells from blood, taken after autologous CMV-specific T cell therapy. The receptors were sampled from a human patient who had received a solid organ transplant and had CMV disease. T cells may partly derive from the graft donor.

This clone came up once. The chain joins TRBV29-1 to TRBJ2-1; D might be TRBD1 (5 bases). Trimming cost V 3 bases and J 1 base, with 13 bases left between them. Germline V CDR1 and CDR2: SQVTM, ANQGSEA. The CDR3 contains 15 residues. In DNA form, the CDR3 reads TGCAGCGTTGACACAGGAGTACTATCCTACAATGAGCAGTTCTTC. Its translation is CSVDTGVLSYNEQFF.

J is TRBJ2-3 and V is TRBV6-5; tentatively, D is TRBD2 (6 bases). This CDR3 spans 14 amino acids. In germline, CDR1 is MNHEY, CDR2 SVGAGI. Deletions cut 5 bases from V and 10 bases from J, with 19 bases between. The CDR3 reads CASSIGTGVAAQYF. CDR3 sequence (DNA): TGTGCCAGCAGTATTGGGACCGGGGTAGCGGCGCAGTATTTT.

The chain employs TRBV15 and TRBJ2-1, with D tentatively TRBD2 (7 bases). CDR3 length equals 16 residues. The V gene's germline CDR1 is LNHNV and CDR2 YYDKDF (reference sequence). Trimming removed 0 bases at V and 2 bases at J, with 11 bases between. In DNA form, the CDR3 reads TGTGCCACCAGCAGAGAGTGGGGGGGCGCCTACAATGAGCAGTTCTTC. Protein sequence: CATSREWGGAYNEQFF. Using reference TRBV15 and TRBJ2-1 for the parts outside the CDR3, the full variable domain is DAMVIQNPRYQVTQFGKPVTLSCSQTLNHNVMYWYQQKSSQAPKLLFHYYDKDFNNEADTPDNFQSRRPNTSFCFLDIRSPGLGDTAMYLCATSREWGGAYNEQFFGPGTRLTVL.

The V and J genes are TRBV7-9 and TRBJ2-1; D possibly corresponds to TRBD1 (5 bases). This CDR3 comprises 15 residues. V lost 1 base and J lost 8, with 15 bases in between. Germline V gene lookup returns CDR1 SEHNR and CDR2 FQNEAQ (reference sequence). This CDR3 is CASSLVTGYHHEQFF. CDR3 nucleotide sequence: TGTGCCAGCAGCTTAGTAACAGGTTACCACCATGAGCAGTTCTTC.

The chain uses TRBV7-2 and TRBJ2-5; D gene uncertain. Looked up from germline, CDR1 is SGHTA and CDR2 is FQGNSA. This CDR3 is built from 16 residues. V lost 0 bases and J 6 bases, leaving 17 bases between the germline ends. CDR3 region: CASSLAFIGKWKTQYF. The CDR3, as DNA: TGTGCCAGCAGCTTAGCGTTTATAGGGAAATGGAAGACCCAGTACTTC.

V usage is TRBV27 and J usage is TRBJ2-1, with 13 bases matching TRBD2. Germline V lookup: CDR1 MNHEY, CDR2 SMNVEV (reference sequence). With 5 bases clipped from V and 5 bases from J, the junction kept 3 bases outside the gene matches. This CDR3 spans 15 amino acids. CDR3 bases: TGTGCCAGCAGTGTGGGGACTAGCGGGAACAATGAGCAGTTCTTC. Encoded protein: CASSVGTSGNNEQFF.

This clone is a singleton in its sample. The chain links TRBV6-1 to TRBJ2-6, with unresolved D. CDR1 and CDR2 from the germline V gene are MNHNS and SASEGT. The V gene lost 4 bases and the J gene lost 1 base, with 8 bases spanning the gap. The CDR3 has 15 residues. The CDR3 DNA reads as TGTGCCAGCAGTGGGCTACTTTCTGGGGCCAACGTCCTGACTTTC. Translation gives CASSGLLSGANVLTF.

This sequence joins TRBV5-6 and TRBJ1-1, with D possibly matching TRBD1 (5 bases). This CDR3 region has 16 residues. The germline V and J ends were trimmed by 0 bases and 2 bases, with 14 bases remaining between them. Germline V lookup: CDR1 SGHDT, CDR2 YYEEEE. DNA of the CDR3: TGTGCCAGCAGCTTGGTGGGAACAGGCGTAAACACTGAAGCTTTCTTT. It is translated as CASSLVGTGVNTEAFF.

The J gene is TRBJ2-4, the V gene TRBV2, with 9 bases aligning to TRBD2. The CDR3 runs to 15 residues. The V and J ends lost 2 bases and 6 bases, in that order; junction bases with no gene match: 5. Germline-derived CDR1 and CDR2 are SNHLY and FYNNEI. The DNA for the CDR3 is TGTGCCAGCAGTGAAATAGCGGGAGAGGTAAACATTCAGTACTTC. It yields the protein CASSEIAGEVNIQYF.